The TCR beta chain described here comes from a study of CD8 T cells in ankylosing spondylitis. This CDR3 comprises 15 residues. Germline V lookup: CDR1 MNHEY, CDR2 SVGAGI. V gave up 4 bases and J gave up 4 bases; unmatched junction bases: 7. MiXCR, run by TCRdb on the 5' RACE reads, gives a single entry per CDR3 protein. The repertoire consists of around 150,000 distinct CDR3 sequences, with approximately 32% occurring once and the leading ten covering 5.5% to 7.5%. The chain has TRBV6-5 and TRBJ2-3, with 8 bases matching TRBD1. The TCR comes from a male donor with ankylosing spondylitis. Material: synovial fluid, either unsorted or a sorted T cell fraction (not recorded which). The CDR3: CASSSRGREADTQYF. The DNA for the CDR3 is TGTGCCAGCAGTTCCAGGGGGCGTGAGGCAGATACGCAGTATTTT.